This T cell receptor (beta chain) was documented in a study of identical twins. TCRdb itself ran the 5' RACE reads through MiXCR, one entry per CDR3 protein. The sample includes 690,000 or so distinct CDR3 sequences, less than 10% of them seen just once. Comments on this clonotype: Its matching antigen is unknown.

Study findings and constraints: The study based its conclusions on cross-sectional statistical analysis and did not follow the same donors. A lower insertion count was a feature of abundant cord blood beta clonotypes, with no such feature in memory repertoires.

These data are also associated with another study on yellow fever vaccine responses in identical twins. Per that study: Twin vaccine T cell responses reportedly seemed partly convergent, partly personalized.

The source material was PBMCs. The source is a woman under 30 in good health.

In nucleotides, the CDR3 is TGTGCCAGCAGCCCGCCCAGAGGCCTAGCGGGGTTTGGGGAGCTGTTTTTT. It codes for CASSPPRGLAGFGELFF. This chain links TRBV7-3 with TRBJ2-2; 9 bases line up with TRBD2. With V trimmed by 5 bases and J by 8 bases, 15 bases remained unmatched. Germline loops: CDR1 SGHTA, CDR2 FQGTGA. The CDR3 spans 17 residues.